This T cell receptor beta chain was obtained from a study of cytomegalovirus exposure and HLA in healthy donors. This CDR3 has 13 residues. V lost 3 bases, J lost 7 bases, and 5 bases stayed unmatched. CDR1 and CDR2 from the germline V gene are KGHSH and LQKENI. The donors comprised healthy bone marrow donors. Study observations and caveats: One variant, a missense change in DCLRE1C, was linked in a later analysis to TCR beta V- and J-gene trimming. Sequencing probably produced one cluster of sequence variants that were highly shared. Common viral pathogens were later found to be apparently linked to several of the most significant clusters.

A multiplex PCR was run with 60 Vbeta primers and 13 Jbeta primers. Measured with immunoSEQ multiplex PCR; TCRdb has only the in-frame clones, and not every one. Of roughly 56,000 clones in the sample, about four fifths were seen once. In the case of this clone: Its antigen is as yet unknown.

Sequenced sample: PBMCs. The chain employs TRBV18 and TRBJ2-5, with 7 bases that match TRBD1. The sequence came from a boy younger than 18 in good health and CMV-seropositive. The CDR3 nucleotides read TGTGCCAGCTCACCGGGACAGTTATTGACCCAGTACTTC. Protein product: CASSPGQLLTQYF.